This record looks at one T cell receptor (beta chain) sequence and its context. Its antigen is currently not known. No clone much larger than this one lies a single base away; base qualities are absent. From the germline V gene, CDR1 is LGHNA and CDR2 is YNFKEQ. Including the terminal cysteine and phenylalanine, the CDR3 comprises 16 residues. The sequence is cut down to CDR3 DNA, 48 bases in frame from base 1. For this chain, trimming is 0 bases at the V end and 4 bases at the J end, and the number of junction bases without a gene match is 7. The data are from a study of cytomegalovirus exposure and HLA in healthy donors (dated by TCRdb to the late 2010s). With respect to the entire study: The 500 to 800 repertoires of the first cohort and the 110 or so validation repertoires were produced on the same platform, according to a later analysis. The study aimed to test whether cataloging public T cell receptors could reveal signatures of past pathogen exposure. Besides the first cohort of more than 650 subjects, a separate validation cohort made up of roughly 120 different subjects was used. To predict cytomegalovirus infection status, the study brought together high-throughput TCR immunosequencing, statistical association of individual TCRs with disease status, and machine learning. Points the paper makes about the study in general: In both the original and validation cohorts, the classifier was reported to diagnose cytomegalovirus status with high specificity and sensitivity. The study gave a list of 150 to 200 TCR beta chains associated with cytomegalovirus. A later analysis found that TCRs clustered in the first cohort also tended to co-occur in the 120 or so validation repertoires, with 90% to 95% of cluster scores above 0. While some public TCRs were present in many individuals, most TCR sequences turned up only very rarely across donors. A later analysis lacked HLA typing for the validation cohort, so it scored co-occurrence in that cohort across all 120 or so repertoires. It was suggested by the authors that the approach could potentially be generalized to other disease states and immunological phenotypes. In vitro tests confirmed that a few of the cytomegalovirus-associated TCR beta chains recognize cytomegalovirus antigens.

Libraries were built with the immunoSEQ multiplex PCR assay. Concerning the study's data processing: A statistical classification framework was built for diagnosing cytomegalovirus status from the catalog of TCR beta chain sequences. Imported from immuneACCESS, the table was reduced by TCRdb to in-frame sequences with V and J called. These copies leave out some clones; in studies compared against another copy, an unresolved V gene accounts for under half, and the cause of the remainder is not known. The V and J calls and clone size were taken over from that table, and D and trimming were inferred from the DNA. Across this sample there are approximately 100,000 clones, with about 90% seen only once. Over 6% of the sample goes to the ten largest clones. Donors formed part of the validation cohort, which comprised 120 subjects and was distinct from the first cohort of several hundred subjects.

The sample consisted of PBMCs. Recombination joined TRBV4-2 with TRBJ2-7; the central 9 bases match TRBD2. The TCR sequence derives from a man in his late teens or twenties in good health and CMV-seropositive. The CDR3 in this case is CASSQDYLAGMYEQYF. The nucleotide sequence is TGTGCCAGCAGCCAAGATTACCTAGCGGGGATGTACGAGCAGTACTTC.